Sequencing of this T cell receptor beta chain was carried out in a study of blood T cells in healthy people across ages. Primers used in a second PCR of roughly 7 to 12 cycles were a sample-barcoded 5' primer and a J-beta primer mix. MiXCR was run by TCRdb on the 5' RACE reads, yielding one entry per CDR3 protein. The table records around 800,000 distinct CDR3 sequences, around 68% of them present only once. Germline CDR1 reads SGHRS; CDR2 reads YFSETQ. The CDR3 totals 15 residues. With 0 bases removed from V and 0 bases from J, the gap between germline ends came to 9 bases. This clonotype turned up a few times.

The receptor was isolated from a man aged 25-45 years in good health. The chain couples TRBV5-1 to TRBJ1-2; D gene unclear. Specimen: blood. The CDR3 sequence is CASSLAVRANYGYTF. CDR3 nucleotide sequence: TGCGCCAGCAGCTTGGCCGTCAGAGCTAACTATGGCTACACCTTC. The complete variable domain, with remaining parts taken from reference TRBV5-1 and TRBJ1-2, reads KAGVTQTPRYLIKTRGQQVTLSCSPISGHRSVSWYQQTPGQGLQFLFEYFSETQRNKGNFPGRFSGRQFSNSRSEMNVSTLELGDSALYLCASSLAVRANYGYTFGSGTRLTVV.